Listed here are 30 T cell receptor beta chains from one sample, sequenced in a study of T cell changes during pregnancy in multiple sclerosis. Data came from immunoSEQ multiplex PCR; TCRdb stores just in-frame clones and leaves some out. The sample lists fewer than 85,000 clones, 89% occurring once. The material sequenced was peripheral blood, taken before pregnancy. Receptor source: a female donor with multiple sclerosis, enrolled in a pregnancy study.

The CDR3, as DNA: TGTGCCAGCAGTCATTTAGACAGCGGGGGCAATCAGCCCCAGCATTTT. It encodes CASSHLDSGGNQPQHF. V gene TRBV2 combines with J gene TRBJ1-5; perhaps TRBD1 as D (5 bases). CDR3 length: 16 residues. Looked up from germline, CDR1 is SNHLY and CDR2 is FYNNEI. V shed 5 bases and J shed 2 bases, with 16 bases lying between them.

This sequence joins TRBV15 and TRBJ1-1, with D perhaps TRBD1 (6 bases). The CDR3 runs 17 residues. Germline assignment: CDR1 LNHNV and CDR2 YYDKDF (reference sequence). V was shortened by 6 bases and J by 5 bases, with 25 bases between the two germline ends. CDR3 bases: TGTGCCACCAGTCCCTACCGGGGCAGGGGAAAGAGTACTGAAGCTTTCTTT. It translates to CATSPYRGRGKSTEAFF.

V and J are TRBV7-2 and TRBJ1-2, with 10 bases identical to TRBD1. The CDR3 loop spans 14 amino acids. Germline CDR1 is SGHTA and CDR2 is FQGNSA. Trimming at V came to 5 bases and at J to 6 bases, leaving 6 bases not matched to a gene. The CDR3 region has the DNA TGTGCCAGCAGCACCCCCGGGACAGGGGATGGCTACACCTTC. Translation: CASSTPGTGDGYTF.

The V call is TRBV5-6, the J call TRBJ2-3, with a possible D match to TRBD1 (6 bases). The CDR3 is 15 amino acids. Germline loops: CDR1 SGHDT, CDR2 YYEEEE. The V gene lost 2 bases and the J gene lost 1 base, with 11 bases spanning the gap. In nucleotides, the CDR3 is TGTGCCAGCAGCTTAGTACAGGGAGGCACAGATACGCAGTATTTT. It translates to CASSLVQGGTDTQYF.

The chain uses TRBV10-2 and TRBJ2-7; 8 nucleotides align to TRBD2. With 6 bases clipped from V and 4 bases from J, the junction kept 17 bases outside the gene matches. CDR3 length: 17 amino acids. The V gene's germline CDR1 is WSHSY and CDR2 SAAADI. In nucleotides, the CDR3 is TGCGCCAGCAGAGATGACTTGGCGGGGGGCCCGCCTTACGAGCAGTACTTC. This encodes CASRDDLAGGPPYEQYF.

The chain joins TRBV30 to TRBJ2-5; perhaps TRBD2 as D (5 bases). The V and J ends lost 4 bases and 1 base respectively, with 19 bases between them. The CDR3 has 16 residues. Germline lookup yields CDR1 GTSNPN and CDR2 SVGIG (reference sequence). The CDR3 DNA reads TGTGCCTGGAATCCCAGCGGATCTATCCTCCAAGAGACCCAGTACTTC. Translated: CAWNPSGSILQETQYF.

V usage is TRBV11-3 and J usage is TRBJ1-6; TRBD1 matches 8 bases. CDR1 and CDR2 (germline): SGHNT, YENEEA. The CDR3 covers 20 residues. J lost 4 bases, V lost 5 bases, and 19 bases had no gene match. CDR3 sequence reads: CASSQNLGQGPHAYNSPLHF. In nucleotides, the CDR3 is TGTGCCAGCAGCCAGAACCTCGGACAGGGCCCACACGCATATAATTCACCCCTCCACTTT.

The gene calls are TRBV20-1 and TRBJ1-2; D perhaps matches TRBD1 (5 bases). V dropped 3 bases and J dropped 7 bases, with 6 bases sitting between them. The CDR3 runs 10 residues. CDR1 is DFQATT, CDR2 SNEGSKA, per germline (reference sequence). The CDR3, as DNA: TGCAGTGCTAGGGGGGGTGGCTACACCTTC. Its translation: CSARGGGYTF.

The chain joins TRBV9 to TRBJ2-1; 7 positions agree with TRBD2. Germline V CDR1 and CDR2: SGDLS, YYNGEE. V was pared by 0 bases and J by 7 bases, with 1 base of the junction left unmatched. The CDR3 consists of 13 residues. CDR3 DNA: TGTGCCAGCAGCGTAGGGACTAGGAATGAGCAGTTCTTC. This encodes CASSVGTRNEQFF.

The rearrangement joins TRBV7-3 to TRBJ2-7; TRBD2 is a possible D gene (7 bases). Trimming stripped 4 bases from V and 10 bases from J, with 17 bases between. Germline values: CDR1 SGHTA, CDR2 FQGTGA. The CDR3 has 13 amino acids. CDR3 protein: CASSSPGGDYQYF. The CDR3 region has the DNA TGTGCCAGCAGCTCCCCGGGGGGCGATTACCAGTACTTC.

The rearrangement links TRBV11-3 to TRBJ1-3; D not resolved. This CDR3 spans 14 amino acids. From germline, CDR1 is SGHNT and CDR2 YENEEA. Trimming left V 1 base short and J 4 bases short, with 8 bases between. In nucleotides, the CDR3 is TGTGCCAGCAGCTTAGTAGTGCCCGGAAACACCATATATTTT. Its protein is CASSLVVPGNTIYF.

The chain is built from TRBV28 and TRBJ2-3; TRBD2 agrees at 11 bases. With 1 base clipped from V and 4 bases from J, the junction kept 4 bases outside the gene matches. The CDR3 consists of 16 residues. In germline, CDR1 is MDHEN, CDR2 SYDVKM. The CDR3 spells CASSLLGLAVSDTQYF. In DNA form, the CDR3 reads TGTGCCAGCAGTTTATTGGGACTAGCGGTGTCAGATACGCAGTATTTT.

The rearrangement joins TRBV19 to TRBJ1-4; TRBD1 matches at 7 bases. Germline CDR1 reads LNHDA; CDR2 reads SQIVND (reference sequence). V lost 4 bases and J lost 4; bases outside the gene matches: 12. The CDR3 loop spans 17 amino acids. CDR3 sequence reads: CASSTHLRDSYNEKLFF. CDR3 sequence (DNA): TGTGCCAGTAGTACGCATCTCCGGGACAGCTATAATGAAAAACTGTTTTTT.

The chain recombines TRBV5-1 with TRBJ2-7; D not resolved. Trimming shortened V by 6 bases and J by 2 bases, and 21 bases separated the two germline ends. The CDR3 has 16 residues. Germline CDR1 SGHRS, CDR2 YFSETQ. The chain's CDR3 is CASNPTLSTRAYEQYF. The CDR3 DNA is TGCGCCAGCAACCCTACACTGTCCACCCGGGCCTACGAGCAGTACTTC.

J is TRBJ2-2 and V is TRBV6-1; 7 bases agree with TRBD1. The CDR3 sequence is 13 residues long. Germline CDR1 reads MNHNS; CDR2 reads SASEGT. V lost 10 bases to trimming and J lost 3 bases; unmatched junction nucleotides: 5. The CDR3 protein is CATQGLDTGELFF. In DNA, the CDR3 is TGTGCCACACAGGGGCTCGACACCGGGGAGCTGTTTTTT.

The CDR3 is CASSHSVAGAFPHYNEQFF. In DNA, the CDR3 is TGCGCCAGCAGTCACTCGGTAGCGGGGGCGTTCCCCCACTACAATGAGCAGTTCTTC. The chain joins TRBV23-1 to TRBJ2-1; 9 bases are a match to TRBD2. Being an ORF, TRBV23-1 has a function that is uncertain. Trimming cost V 3 bases and J 3 bases; bases outside gene matches: 15. This CDR3 comprises 19 residues.

V gene TRBV6-1 combines with J gene TRBJ1-4; 7 bases are shared with TRBD1. The CDR3 consists of 15 residues. After removal of 6 bases from V and 4 bases from J, the junction contained 8 bases not matched to a gene. Germline V gene data show CDR1 as MNHNS and CDR2 as SASEGT. CDR3 region: CASSPRGEVNEKLFF. The CDR3 DNA follows: TGTGCCAGCAGCCCCAGGGGGGAGGTTAATGAAAAACTGTTTTTT.

The gene calls are TRBV30 and TRBJ2-2; D perhaps matches TRBD1 (6 bases). Germline V gene sequence: CDR1 GTSNPN, CDR2 SVGIG (reference sequence). V was shortened by 4 bases and J by 0 bases, with 6 bases between the two germline ends. The CDR3 spans 13 residues. The CDR3 bases are TGTGCCTGGAAGGGGGCGAACACCGGGGAGCTGTTTTTT. This translates into CAWKGANTGELFF.

The chain joins TRBV7-2 to TRBJ2-7; D is possibly TRBD2 (7 bases). Trimming removed 2 bases at V and 8 bases at J, with 16 bases between. CDR3 length equals 14 residues. Germline-derived CDR1 and CDR2 are SGHTA and FQGNSA. The CDR3, as DNA: TGTGCCAGCAGCTTAAGGGGGGGAACAGGGCAGCAGTACTTC. This sequence encodes CASSLRGGTGQQYF.

The genes are TRBV5-6 and TRBJ2-5; D gene unclear. The germline V gene has CDR1 SGHDT and CDR2 YYEEEE. The V and J ends lost 0 bases and 2 bases respectively, with 8 bases between them. The CDR3 covers 14 residues. In nucleotides, the CDR3 is TGTGCCAGCAGCTTGGACAGAATACAAGAGACCCAGTACTTC. This sequence encodes CASSLDRIQETQYF.

This sequence joins TRBV9 and TRBJ1-1; 9 bases map to TRBD1. The CDR3 is made up of 15 amino acids. Germline-derived CDR1 and CDR2 are SGDLS and YYNGEE. The V and J ends lost 4 bases and 3 bases, in that order; junction bases with no gene match: 7. CDR3 bases: TGTGCCAGCAGCCCCCAGGGACAGGGTTACACTGAAGCTTTCTTT. Amino acids: CASSPQGQGYTEAFF.

The chain combines TRBV10-3 with TRBJ2-5; 8 nucleotides align to TRBD2. J gave up 1 base and V 2 bases, and 3 bases lay outside the gene matches. Germline V gene lookup returns CDR1 ENHRY and CDR2 SYGVKD. This CDR3 comprises 15 residues. The CDR3 spells CAISEGSGAQETQYF. In nucleotides, the CDR3 is TGTGCCATCAGTGAGGGTAGCGGGGCCCAAGAGACCCAGTACTTC.

The chain employs TRBV7-3 and TRBJ2-2; 10 bases match TRBD1. The V and J ends lost 2 bases and 4 bases, in that order; junction bases with no gene match: 4. CDR3 length: 16 amino acids. The germline V gene has CDR1 SGHTA and CDR2 FQGTGA. Here the CDR3 DNA reads TGTGCCAGCAGCTTATACGGGACAGGGGCCACCGGGGAGCTGTTTTTT. Residues: CASSLYGTGATGELFF.

This sequence joins TRBV2 and TRBJ2-6; D is unclear. Trimming left V 5 bases short and J 1 base short, with 6 bases between. This CDR3 has 14 residues. The germline V gene has CDR1 SNHLY and CDR2 FYNNEI. The CDR3 is CASSSQSGANVLTF. The CDR3 region has the DNA TGTGCCAGCAGTTCGCAGTCTGGGGCCAACGTCCTGACTTTC.

This chain links TRBV5-1 with TRBJ2-3, with 8 positions matching TRBD2. V lost 2 bases and J lost 1; bases outside the gene matches: 3. The CDR3 runs 15 residues. Germline-derived CDR1 and CDR2 are SGHRS and YFSETQ. The CDR3 reads CASSLFSGGTDTQYF. The CDR3 DNA reads as TGCGCCAGCAGCTTATTTAGCGGGGGCACAGATACGCAGTATTTT. Full variable domain (rest looked up from reference TRBV5-1 and TRBJ2-3): KAGVTQTPRYLIKTRGQQVTLSCSPISGHRSVSWYQQTPGQGLQFLFEYFSETQRNKGNFPGRFSGRQFSNSRSEMNVSTLELGDSALYLCASSLFSGGTDTQYFGPGTRLTVL.

V and J are TRBV6-1 and TRBJ1-1, with TRBD1 matching 10 bases. The V gene end was trimmed by 2 bases and the J gene end by 1 base; junction bases not matched to a gene: 4. The germline V gene has CDR1 MNHNS and CDR2 SASEGT. There are 16 residues in the CDR3. CDR3 sequence (DNA): TGTGCCAGCAGTGAAAGGGACAGGGGTAAGAACACTGAAGCTTTCTTT. Protein product: CASSERDRGKNTEAFF.

V and J are TRBV4-3 and TRBJ1-3; D unresolved. The germline gives CDR1 LGHNA, CDR2 YSLEER. V dropped 4 bases and J dropped 1 base, with 11 bases sitting between them. The CDR3 totals 15 residues. The CDR3 spells CASSPDEVSGNTIYF. The CDR3 DNA reads TGCGCCAGCAGCCCAGACGAGGTGTCTGGAAACACCATATATTTT.

The gene calls are TRBV7-2 and TRBJ2-7, with D possibly being TRBD1 (5 bases). This CDR3 has 14 residues. CDR1 and CDR2 from the germline V gene are SGHTA and FQGNSA. V lost 8 bases to trimming and J lost 0 bases, with 14 bases between them. This chain's CDR3 is CASEDMPSSYEQYF. DNA for the CDR3: TGTGCCAGCGAGGACATGCCGAGCTCCTACGAGCAGTACTTC.

The chain combines TRBV30 with TRBJ1-1; 7 positions agree with TRBD1. After removal of 5 bases from V and 5 bases from J, the junction contained 8 bases not matched to a gene. CDR1 GTSNPN and CDR2 SVGIG come from the germline V gene (reference sequence). The CDR3 is 13 residues long. This chain's CDR3 is CAWDRVIGTEAFF. CDR3 coding DNA: TGTGCCTGGGACAGGGTCATCGGTACTGAAGCTTTCTTT.

This clone was observed once. The chain recombines TRBV28 with TRBJ1-2, with 7 bases fitting TRBD1. Trimming removed 6 bases from V and 2 bases from J; junction bases left unmatched: 6. From germline, CDR1 is MDHEN and CDR2 SYDVKM. The CDR3 is 14 residues long. The CDR3 is CASRRQGTNYGYTF. Written as DNA, the CDR3 is TGTGCCAGCAGACGACAGGGTACGAACTATGGCTACACCTTC.